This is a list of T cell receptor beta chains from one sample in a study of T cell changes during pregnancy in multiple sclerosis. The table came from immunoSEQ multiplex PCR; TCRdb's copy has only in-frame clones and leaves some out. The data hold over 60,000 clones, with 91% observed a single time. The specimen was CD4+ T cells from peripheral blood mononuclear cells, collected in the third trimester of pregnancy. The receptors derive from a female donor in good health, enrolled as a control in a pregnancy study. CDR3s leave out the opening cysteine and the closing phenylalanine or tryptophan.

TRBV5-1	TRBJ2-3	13	ASSPNQGGPDTQY
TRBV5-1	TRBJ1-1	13	ASSLAGVKNTEAF
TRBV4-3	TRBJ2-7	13	ASSGRAGASYEQY
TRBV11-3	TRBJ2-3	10	ASSPGGDTQY
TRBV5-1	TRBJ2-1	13	ASSLGGEAYNEQF
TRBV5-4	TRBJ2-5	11	ASRKAGGETQY
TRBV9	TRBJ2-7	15	ASSVGQGLAGGREQY
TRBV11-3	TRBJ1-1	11	ASSPDSNTEAF
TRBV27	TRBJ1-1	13	ASSPGSPLGTEAF
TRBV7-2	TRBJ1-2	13	ASSLAPGGNYGYT
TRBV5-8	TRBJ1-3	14	ASSTGDRSSGNTIY
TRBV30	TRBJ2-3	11	AWSGDRGTTQY
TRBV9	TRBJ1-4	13	ASSVRGGENEKLF
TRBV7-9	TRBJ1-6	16	ASSLVGANEAYNSPLH
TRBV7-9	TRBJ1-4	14	ASSLGDRGLNEKLF
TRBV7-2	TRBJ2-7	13	ASSLEFPLTYEQY
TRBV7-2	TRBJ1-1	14	ASSLRHRGGDTEAF
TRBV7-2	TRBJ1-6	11	ASSPTVGQFLH
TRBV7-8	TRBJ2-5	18	ASSLGRGTSGGLPRETQY
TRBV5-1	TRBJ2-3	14	ASRLKRATSTDTQY
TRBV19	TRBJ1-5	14	ASSISGQPSNQPQH
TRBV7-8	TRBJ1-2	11	ASSQTALSGYT
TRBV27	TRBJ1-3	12	ASSSLTPGNTIY
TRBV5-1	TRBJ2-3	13	ATRTAPTSTDTQY
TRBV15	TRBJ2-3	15	ATSRDRHRGGTDTQY
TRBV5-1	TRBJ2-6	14	ASSWTGGGGANVLT
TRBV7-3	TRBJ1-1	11	ASSLTANTEAF
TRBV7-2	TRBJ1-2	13	ASSPGQGAYYGYT
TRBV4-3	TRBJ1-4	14	ASSQSGTHRSEKLF
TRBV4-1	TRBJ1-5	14	ASSQPSGGGNQPQH
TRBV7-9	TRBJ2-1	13	ASSWRGGEVDEQF
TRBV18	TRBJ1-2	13	ASTQEAHRVYGYT
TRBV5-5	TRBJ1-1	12	ASSPRDSLRGAF
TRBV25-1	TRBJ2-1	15	ASSESGTGKSYNEQF
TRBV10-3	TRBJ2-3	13	AISNSGDDTDTQY
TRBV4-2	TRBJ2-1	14	ASSTLLAGADNEQF
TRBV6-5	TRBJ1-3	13	ASTRQAGSGNTIY